A single sample is the source of the 11 T cell receptor beta chains below, sequenced in a study of cytomegalovirus exposure and HLA in healthy donors (dated by TCRdb to about 2017). Library preparation employed the immunoSEQ multiplex PCR assay. A mixture of 60 forward primers for TCR Vbeta segments and 13 reverse primers for TCR Jbeta segments was used in the multiplex PCR. The clones in this table, taken by TCRdb from immuneACCESS, are in-frame only. Not every clone is retained; where verified, under half of the shortfall comes from an unresolved V gene, and the cause of the rest is unknown. The sample includes roughly 140,000 clones, with around 79% observed a single time. The top ten hold approximately 6.9% of the sample. Input material: PBMCs. The receptor source for this set is a middle-aged woman in good health and CMV-seropositive.

CDR3 sequence reads: CASSLGFGRMNTEAFF. CDR3 nucleotide sequence: TGTGCCAGCAGCTTAGGTTTCGGCAGGATGAACACTGAAGCTTTCTTT. The chain uses TRBV7-2 and TRBJ1-1; no firm D call. This CDR3 has 16 amino acids. With 1 base removed from V and 0 bases from J, the gap between germline ends came to 12 bases. Germline values: CDR1 SGHTA, CDR2 FQGNSA.

This clone has only a few counts. The chain recombines TRBV5-1 with TRBJ1-1, with D possibly matching TRBD1 (5 bases). Germline V CDR1 and CDR2: SGHRS, YFSETQ. The CDR3 extends over 16 amino acids. V was pared by 1 base and J by 1 base, with 14 bases between. The CDR3 is CASSLLGAVTNTEAFF. The CDR3, as DNA: TGCGCCAGCAGCTTGTTAGGGGCCGTCACGAACACTGAAGCTTTCTTT.

V is TRBV27 and J is TRBJ2-6, with 12 bases that match TRBD1. Looked up from germline, CDR1 is MNHEY and CDR2 is SMNVEV (reference sequence). V dropped 6 bases and J dropped 3; count of bases not matched to a gene: 15. CDR3 size: 20 residues. Here the CDR3 reads CASRARGVGQGALGANVLTF. CDR3 nucleotides: TGTGCCAGCAGGGCCCGCGGGGTGGGACAGGGGGCGCTTGGGGCCAACGTCCTGACTTTC.

V and J are TRBV9 and TRBJ2-1; 7 nucleotides align to TRBD2. Unmatched junction bases numbered 13, after V lost 4 bases and J lost 9 bases. Germline V gives CDR1 SGDLS, CDR2 YYNGEE. The CDR3 totals 15 residues. CDR3: CASSPGRRGGGEQFF. CDR3 DNA: TGTGCCAGCAGCCCAGGCCGGCGGGGCGGGGGTGAGCAGTTCTTC.

CDR3 sequence (DNA): TGTGCCAGCAGCTCCCAACAGGGGGCGACTGAAGCTTTCTTT. Amino acids: CASSSQQGATEAFF. This chain joins TRBV11-2 and TRBJ1-1; 9 nucleotides match TRBD1. Trimming removed 4 bases from V and 5 bases from J; junction bases left unmatched: 5. This CDR3 is 14 amino acids long. The germline V gene encodes CDR1 SGHAT and CDR2 FQNNGV. Combining the CDR3 with reference TRBV11-2 and TRBJ1-1 gives the whole variable domain EAGVAQSPRYKIIEKRQSVAFWCNPISGHATLYWYQQILGQGPKLLIQFQNNGVVDDSQLPKDRFSAERLKGVDSTLKIQPAKLEDSAVYLCASSSQQGATEAFFGQGTRLTVV.

The V call is TRBV2, the J call TRBJ1-5; D remains unclear. V shed 6 bases and J shed 1 base, with 13 bases lying between them. CDR3 size: 15 residues. Germline CDR1 SNHLY, CDR2 FYNNEI. This chain's CDR3 is CASSGAGLSNQPQHF. CDR3 DNA sequence: TGTGCCAGCAGCGGCGCGGGCTTGAGCAATCAGCCCCAGCATTTT.

The gene calls are TRBV2 and TRBJ1-2; 8 nucleotides match TRBD1. Trimming removed 9 bases from V and 4 bases from J; junction bases left unmatched: 10. The V gene's germline CDR1 is SNHLY and CDR2 FYNNEI. The CDR3 has 14 amino acids. CDR3 protein: CARSQSGGGYGYTF. The CDR3 region has the DNA TGTGCCAGGAGTCAATCAGGGGGCGGCTATGGCTACACCTTC.

The rearrangement uses TRBV9 and TRBJ2-5, with 7 bases aligning to TRBD1. V lost 3 bases and J lost 3; bases outside the gene matches: 5. From germline, CDR1 is SGDLS and CDR2 YYNGEE. The CDR3 contains 14 residues. The CDR3 bases are TGTGCCAGCAGCGAGACCGGGACAGAAGAGACCCAGTACTTC. This translates into CASSETGTEETQYF.

V and J are TRBV6-5 and TRBJ2-7, with 10 nucleotides matching TRBD1. The germline CDR1 and CDR2 sequences are MNHEY and SVGAGI. The trim removed 7 bases at V and 5 bases at J, leaving 11 bases unmatched. This CDR3 is 15 amino acids long. This CDR3 reads CASTDPGQGSHEQYF. The CDR3, as DNA: TGTGCCAGCACCGACCCGGGACAGGGGTCCCACGAGCAGTACTTC.

This chain uses TRBV19 with TRBJ1-1, with TRBD1 matching over 10 bases. Germline V CDR1 and CDR2: LNHDA, SQIVND (reference sequence). The junction had 7 bases not matched to a gene; V was cut back by 5 bases and J by 1 base. The CDR3 has 16 amino acids. The CDR3 region is CASSARDRGWNTEAFF. The CDR3 DNA sequence: TGTGCCAGTAGTGCCCGGGACAGGGGATGGAACACTGAAGCTTTCTTT.

This sequence joins TRBV11-2 and TRBJ2-3, with a tentative D call TRBD2 (5 bases). Germline lookup yields CDR1 SGHAT and CDR2 FQNNGV. V lost 1 base to trimming and J lost 3 bases, with 20 bases between them. The length of the CDR3 is 18 residues. This CDR3 is CASSLVGFSGGLTDTQYF. In DNA, the CDR3 is TGTGCCAGCAGCTTAGTGGGGTTTAGTGGCGGGTTGACAGATACGCAGTATTTT.